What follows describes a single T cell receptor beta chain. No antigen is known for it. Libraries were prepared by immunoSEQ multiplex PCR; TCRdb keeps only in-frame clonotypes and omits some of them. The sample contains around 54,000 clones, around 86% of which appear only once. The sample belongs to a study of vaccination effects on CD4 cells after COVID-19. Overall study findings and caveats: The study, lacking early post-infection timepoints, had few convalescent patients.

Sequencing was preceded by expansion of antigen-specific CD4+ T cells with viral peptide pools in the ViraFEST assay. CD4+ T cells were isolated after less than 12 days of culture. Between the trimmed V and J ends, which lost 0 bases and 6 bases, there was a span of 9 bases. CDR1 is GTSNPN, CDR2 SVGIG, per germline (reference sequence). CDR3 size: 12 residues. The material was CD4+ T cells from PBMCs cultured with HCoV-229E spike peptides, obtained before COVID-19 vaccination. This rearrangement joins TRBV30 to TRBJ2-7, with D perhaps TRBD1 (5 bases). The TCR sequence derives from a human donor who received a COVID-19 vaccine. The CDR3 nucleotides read TGTGCCTGGAGTGTACCAGGGCGCGAGCAGTACGTC. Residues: CAWSVPGREQYV.